The 19 T cell receptor beta chains listed next were all sequenced from one sample in a study of graft-versus-host responses after intestinal transplantation. The table came from immunoSEQ multiplex PCR; TCRdb's copy has only in-frame clones and leaves some out. The sample has tens of thousands of clones; roughly 91% are singletons. These TCRs are of unknown antigen specificity. The specimen was unstimulated CD8+ T cells sorted from spleen or lymph node cells, collected before intestinal transplant. Receptor source: a human donor who received an intestinal transplant.

This chain connects TRBV11-3 to TRBJ2-1, with TRBD1 identical over 12 bases. The germline gives CDR1 SGHNT, CDR2 YENEEA. The CDR3 has 16 amino acids. Losses at the gene ends were 5 bases for V and 8 bases for J; bases not matched to a gene: 10. The CDR3 loop reads CASSVRDRGRGDEQFF. Here the CDR3 DNA reads TGTGCCAGCAGCGTTCGGGACAGGGGGCGTGGGGATGAGCAGTTCTTC. Based on the CDR3 plus reference TRBV11-3 and TRBJ2-1, the full variable domain is EAGVVQSPRYKIIEKKQPVAFWCNPISGHNTLYWYLQNLGQGPELLIRYENEEAVDDSQLPKDRFSAERLKGVDSTLKIQPAELGDSAVYLCASSVRDRGRGDEQFFGPGTRLTVL.

This chain joins TRBV19 and TRBJ2-4; 7 nucleotides match TRBD1. V lost 10 bases, J lost 7 bases, and 4 bases stayed unmatched. CDR3 size: 11 residues. Germline loops: CDR1 LNHDA, CDR2 SQIVND (reference sequence). In DNA, the CDR3 is TGTGCCACTAGGGGACAGAACATTCAGTACTTC. This translates into CATRGQNIQYF.

This clone was seen only a few times. This chain joins TRBV4-3 and TRBJ1-1; possible D gene TRBD1, 6 bases. V was cut by 0 bases and J by 4 bases, with 12 bases left in between. Germline lookup yields CDR1 LGHNA and CDR2 YSLEER. The CDR3 sequence is 15 residues long. The CDR3 reads CASSQEAGVGTEAFF. The CDR3 DNA is TGCGCCAGCAGCCAAGAGGCAGGGGTGGGCACTGAAGCTTTCTTT.

This clone showed up just a few times. The chain couples TRBV21-1 to TRBJ2-1; the table names TRBD2, a call not compared with the DNA. TRBV21-1 is flagged as a pseudogene. This CDR3 contains 14 residues. CDR3 region: CASSKATGYNEQFF. The CDR3, as DNA: TGTGCCAGCAGCAAAGCTACCGGTTACAATGAGCAGTTCTTC.

V and J are TRBV9 and TRBJ1-3; no firm D call. Germline V gene data show CDR1 as SGDLS and CDR2 as YYNGEE. CDR3 length: 15 amino acids. The ends were cut back, 4 bases at V and 0 bases at J, with 11 bases in the middle. In DNA, the CDR3 is TGTGCCAGCAGCCCACCCCCAGGCTCTGGAAACACCATATATTTT. Amino acids: CASSPPPGSGNTIYF. Full variable domain (rest looked up from reference TRBV9 and TRBJ1-3): DSGVTQTPKHLITATGQRVTLRCSPRSGDLSVYWYQQSLDQGLQFLIQYYNGEERAKGNILERFSAQQFPDLHSELNLSSLELGDSALYFCASSPPPGSGNTIYFGEGSWLTVV.

The chain recombines TRBV18 with TRBJ2-5, with 7 bases that match TRBD2. This CDR3 region has 15 residues. CDR1 is KGHSH, CDR2 LQKENI, per germline. V lost 3 bases to trimming and J lost 5 bases; unmatched junction nucleotides: 9. The CDR3 coding sequence is TGTGCCAGCTCACCGACGACGGGGGGAATGGAGACCCAGTACTTC. This translates into CASSPTTGGMETQYF.

The chain couples TRBV27 to TRBJ2-1, with TRBD1 matching over 8 bases. The CDR3 spans 17 residues. The V gene's germline CDR1 is MNHEY and CDR2 SMNVEV (reference sequence). Germline trimming cut 6 bases from V and 3 bases from J; bases unmatched to any gene: 13. The CDR3 loop reads CASSSFPGQDRYNEQFF. CDR3 DNA: TGTGCCAGCAGCTCATTCCCGGGACAGGACCGCTACAATGAGCAGTTCTTC.

The chain is built from TRBV14 and TRBJ2-7, with a possible D match to TRBD2 (6 bases). The V and J ends lost 6 bases and 1 base respectively, with 13 bases between them. The CDR3 sequence is 14 residues long. Germline V CDR1 and CDR2: SGHDN, FVKESK. The CDR3, as DNA: TGTGCCAGCAGTGGAGCGGGTTTATCCTACGAGCAGTACTTC. This gives the protein CASSGAGLSYEQYF. The full variable domain, completed using reference TRBV14 and TRBJ2-7, is EAGVTQFPSHSVIEKGQTVTLRCDPISGHDNLYWYRRVMGKEIKFLLHFVKESKQDESGMPNNRFLAERTGGTYSTLKVQPAELEDSGVYFCASSGAGLSYEQYFGPGTRLTVT.

This clone was found once. V is TRBV4-1 and J is TRBJ2-2; 7 bases agree with TRBD1. The length of the CDR3 is 17 residues. Looked up from germline, CDR1 is MGHRA and CDR2 is YSYEKL. The ends lost 6 bases at V and 4 bases at J; junction bases unmatched: 14. In DNA form, the CDR3 reads TGCGCCAGCAGTCGAACAGGGGTTTTCCGACTCACCGGGGAGCTGTTTTTT. Its protein is CASSRTGVFRLTGELFF.

This clone was picked up one time. V and J are TRBV11-3 and TRBJ2-7; no clear D. CDR1 and CDR2 from the germline V gene are SGHNT and YENEEA. V lost 4 bases and J 3 bases, leaving 16 bases between the germline ends. The CDR3 length is 15 residues. CDR3: CASSSDQWASYEQYF. The CDR3 region has the DNA TGTGCCAGCAGCTCTGACCAGTGGGCGAGCTACGAGCAGTACTTC.

J is TRBJ1-2 and V is TRBV29-1, with 11 bases aligning to TRBD1. Trimming took 2 bases from V and 6 from J; bases not matched to a gene: 5. There are 14 residues in the CDR3. CDR1 is SQVTM, CDR2 ANQGSEA, per germline. CDR3 protein: CSVETGDRGDGYTF. CDR3 nucleotide sequence: TGCAGCGTTGAAACAGGGGACAGGGGGGATGGCTACACCTTC.

The gene calls are TRBV10-1 and TRBJ1-2; D is uncertain. The V and J ends lost 1 base and 4 bases respectively, with 13 bases between them. The CDR3 is 15 residues long. Germline loops: CDR1 WNHNN, CDR2 SYGVQD (reference sequence). For the CDR3, the DNA is TGCGCCAGCAGTGAGTTCTACAGAAAGCCCTATGGCTACACCTTC. Translation: CASSEFYRKPYGYTF.

This clone came up once. This chain connects TRBV30 to TRBJ2-3, with 10 bases that match TRBD2. Trimming at V came to 5 bases and at J to 2 bases, leaving 10 bases not matched to a gene. The V gene's germline CDR1 is GTSNPN and CDR2 SVGIG (reference sequence). The CDR3 covers 16 residues. In DNA, the CDR3 is TGTGCCTGGGACGTAGGACTAGCGGTCCCCACAGATACGCAGTATTTT. Protein product: CAWDVGLAVPTDTQYF.

The chain carries TRBV9 and TRBJ1-2; D gene ambiguous. This CDR3 comprises 13 residues. The V end was cut by 3 bases, the J end by 6 bases, with 12 bases between. CDR1 is SGDLS and CDR2 is YYNGEE in the germline V gene. The CDR3 is CASSGLFHDGYTF. Here the CDR3 DNA reads TGTGCCAGCAGCGGTTTGTTTCATGATGGCTACACCTTC.

The chain recombines TRBV4-1 with TRBJ2-6, with TRBD1 as a possible D gene (5 bases). CDR3 length: 16 residues. V lost 3 bases, J lost 2 bases, and 11 bases lay in between. Germline CDR1 is MGHRA and CDR2 is YSYEKL. The CDR3 loop reads CASSHPQGTGANVLTF. CDR3 DNA: TGCGCCAGCAGCCATCCTCAGGGAACTGGGGCCAACGTCCTGACTTTC.

On this clone: Within the sample, other DNA sequences also encode this same CDR3. The chain links TRBV7-9 to TRBJ1-1; D remains ambiguous. Germline V gene data show CDR1 as SEHNR and CDR2 as FQNEAQ (reference sequence). The CDR3 length is 13 residues. Trimming shortened V by 1 base and J by 4 bases, and 7 bases separated the two germline ends. The CDR3 reads CASSLGGSTEAFF. The CDR3 coding sequence is TGTGCCAGCAGCTTAGGAGGGAGCACTGAAGCTTTCTTT.

This chain connects TRBV27 to TRBJ2-2, with D maybe TRBD1 (5 bases). Germline-derived CDR1 and CDR2 are MNHEY and SMNVEV (reference sequence). The V gene lost 6 bases and the J gene lost 3 bases, with 14 bases spanning the gap. The CDR3 runs to 15 residues. CDR3: CASSPTAIHTGELFF. The CDR3 coding sequence is TGTGCCAGCAGCCCGACAGCTATTCACACCGGGGAGCTGTTTTTT.

The gene calls are TRBV27 and TRBJ2-2, with D maybe TRBD1 (5 bases). CDR3 length equals 12 residues. The germline gives CDR1 MNHEY, CDR2 SMNVEV (reference sequence). Trimming cost V 6 bases and J 6 bases, with 8 bases left between them. In DNA, the CDR3 is TGTGCCAGCAGCAAAGGGGCCGGGGAGCTGTTTTTT. It translates to CASSKGAGELFF.

In its sample, this clone was seen once. J is TRBJ2-3 and V is TRBV11-2, with 9 bases that match TRBD1. This CDR3 contains 19 residues. The V gene end was trimmed by 1 base and the J gene end by 4 bases; junction bases not matched to a gene: 15. CDR1 is SGHAT and CDR2 is FQNNGV in the germline V gene. CDR3 region: CASSLVGGTGRSGADTQYF. DNA for the CDR3: TGTGCCAGCAGCTTAGTAGGCGGGACAGGGAGAAGCGGGGCAGATACGCAGTATTTT.